This is a list of T cell receptor beta chains from one sample in a study of CD8+CD57+ T cells in acquired aplastic anemia. Each CDR3 protein is one row after TCRdb ran MiXCR on the reads. There are under 200,000 distinct CDR3 sequences in the sample; 48% occur only once, and about 1.8% lies in the top ten. Sample: sorted CD4+, CD8+, or CD8+CD57+ T cells (not recorded which) from PBMCs. These receptors originate from a human donor with aplastic anemia. The CDR3 runs from the conserved cysteine through the conserved F or W. The order of the fields is J gene, clone size, V gene, D gene, CDR3 DNA, CDR3 protein. The D gene is left open where the match is weak. The listing skips clone size in some rows; elsewhere it reads once, few, many or a size class.

TRBJ2-3	NA	TRBV24-1	TRBD2	TGTGCCACCAGTGACCCTGGGACTAGCGGGGGGTACACAGATACGCAGTATTTT	CATSDPGTSGGYTDTQYF
TRBJ2-1	many	TRBV11-2	TRBD2	TGTGCCAGCAGCTTATGGGCTAGCGGGGGGCGAAGCTCCTACAATGAGCAGTTCTTC	CASSLWASGGRSSYNEQFF
TRBJ2-7	NA	TRBV7-9	TRBD2	TGTGCCAGCAGCAGGACTAGCGGGAGCACCTACGAGCAGTACTTC	CASSRTSGSTYEQYF
TRBJ2-1	many	TRBV9	NA	TGTGCCAGCAGCGCACCGTCCCGGGACATGGACCATCGGTTCTTC	CASSAPSRDMDHRFF
TRBJ2-3	few	TRBV19	NA	TGTGCCAGTATCGGGAGCACAGATACGCAGTATTTT	CASIGSTDTQYF
TRBJ2-1	many	TRBV5-1	NA	TGCGCCAGCACCACCGGGGCTGGGCCTCAGTACAATGAGCAGTTCTTC	CASTTGAGPQYNEQFF
TRBJ2-7	NA	TRBV2	TRBD2	TGTGCCAGCACCTCTGCCAGGGAGGGAAACGAGCAGTACTTC	CASTSAREGNEQYF
TRBJ2-1	NA	TRBV10-3	NA	TGTGCCATCAGCCACAGCGGTTACAATGAGCAGTTCTTC	CAISHSGYNEQFF
TRBJ1-4	many	TRBV29-1	TRBD1	TGCAGCGCCAAACAGGGGGCCGGTGAAAAACTGTTTTTT	CSAKQGAGEKLFF
TRBJ2-6	once	TRBV19	NA	TGTGCCAGTAGTCAATTGGACAACTCTGGGGCCAACGTCCTGACTTTC	CASSQLDNSGANVLTF
TRBJ2-7	many	TRBV6-2/TRBV6-3	NA	TGTGCCAGCAGTTACCCTCCGGGCTCCGAGCAGTACTTC	CASSYPPGSEQYF
TRBJ2-3	once	TRBV9	TRBD2	TGTGCCAGCAGCGCAACTAGTGGGGGGGGCACAGATACGCAGTATTTT	CASSATSGGGTDTQYF
TRBJ1-2	many	TRBV6-1	TRBD1	TGTGCCAGCAGAGAACAGGGGGCAGATGGCTACACCTTC	CASREQGADGYTF
TRBJ2-1	many	TRBV2	TRBD2	TGTGCCAGCAGGTTAGAGGGACTAAATGAGCAGTTCTTC	CASRLEGLNEQFF
TRBJ1-6	NA	TRBV20-1	NA	TGTAGTGCTAGAGATGATGAGGGCGGGTTGGGGCCCCTCCACTTT	CSARDDEGGLGPLHF
TRBJ2-4	few	TRBV4-2	TRBD2	TGTGCCAGCAGCCGCGGGACTAGCGGGGGGATAGCCAAAAACATTCAGTACTTC	CASSRGTSGGIAKNIQYF
TRBJ2-3	many	TRBV20-1	TRBD2	TGCAGTGCTAGAGGCCTAGCGGCCGTTCAAGATACGCAGTATTTT	CSARGLAAVQDTQYF
TRBJ1-2	many	TRBV5-1	TRBD1	TGCGCCAGCAGCCCAACATTAGGACAGGGGGCGGATGGCTACACCTTC	CASSPTLGQGADGYTF
TRBJ2-3	many	TRBV11-2	TRBD2	TGTGCCAGCAGCTTCGGTGGGGGGGGCACAGATACGCAGTATTTT	CASSFGGGGTDTQYF
TRBJ1-3	NA	TRBV12-5	NA	TGTGCTAGTGGCCGGGACCTCGCCGCCCTCCGAAACACCATATATTTT	CASGRDLAALRNTIYF
TRBJ2-3	NA	TRBV19	TRBD2	TGTGCCAGTATTCCGGCTAGCGGGGGGGGAGATACGCAGTATTTT	CASIPASGGGDTQYF
TRBJ2-7	many	TRBV15	TRBD2	TGTGCCACCAGCAGAGCGGCTAGCGGGTCCTACGAGCAGTACTTC	CATSRAASGSYEQYF
TRBJ1-2	NA	TRBV6-1	TRBD1	TGTGCCAGCAGTGAAGCTTTTGGACAGGGTGATGGCTACACCTTC	CASSEAFGQGDGYTF
TRBJ2-3	NA	TRBV11-1	TRBD2	TGTGCCAGCAGCCGTAGCGGGAGTGAGGCAGATACGCAGTATTTT	CASSRSGSEADTQYF
TRBJ1-5	NA	TRBV6-1	NA	TGTGCCAGCAGGACCCCAGGTCAGCCCCAGCATTTT	CASRTPGQPQHF
TRBJ1-3	NA	TRBV10-3	TRBD1	TGTGCCATCAGTGATCCCGGGACAGCGCCTGGAAACACCATATATTTT	CAISDPGTAPGNTIYF
TRBJ1-2	NA	TRBV19	NA	TGTGCCAGTAGTATCTCCGCAGGAGGGTATGGCTACACCTTC	CASSISAGGYGYTF
TRBJ1-2	few	TRBV19	TRBD1	TGTGCCAGTGTACAAGGGCAGGGGGCATATGGCTACACCTTC	CASVQGQGAYGYTF
TRBJ2-5	NA	TRBV2	TRBD1	TGTGCCAGCAGTGAACTCGGGCAGGGGGCCCAGTACTTC	CASSELGQGAQYF
TRBJ2-5	NA	TRBV7-2	TRBD2	TGTGCCAGCAGCCCAAGCTGGACTAGCGGACTAGAGACCCAGTACTTC	CASSPSWTSGLETQYF
TRBJ1-1	NA	TRBV5-1	NA	TGCGCCAGCAGCTTGGGGAGCGCAGATGGGGCCAAAGCTTTCTTT	CASSLGSADGAKAFF
TRBJ2-2	NA	TRBV5-1	TRBD1	TGCGCCAGCAGTCAGACAGGGGCAACCGGGGAGCTGTTTTTT	CASSQTGATGELFF
TRBJ2-1	NA	TRBV29-1	NA	TGCAGCGCTAGACTATCGGTCAATGAGCAGTTCTTC	CSARLSVNEQFF
TRBJ2-1	NA	TRBV2	TRBD1	TGTGCCAGCCGACAGGGAGACTACAATGAGCAGTTCTTC	CASRQGDYNEQFF
TRBJ2-1	NA	TRBV2	NA	TGTGCCAGCAGACTGCTAGGGGGGTACAATGAGCAGTTCTTC	CASRLLGGYNEQFF
TRBJ2-3	NA	TRBV20-1	TRBD2	TGCAGAGTCCTGGGACTAGCGGGAGGAACAGATACGCAGTATTTT	CRVLGLAGGTDTQYF
TRBJ2-7	few	TRBV29-1	NA	TGCAGCGTTAAGAAAGTTCCCCTCTCCTACGAGCAGTACTTC	CSVKKVPLSYEQYF
TRBJ2-1	NA	TRBV9	NA	TGTGCCAGCAGCGTCGGGACATTCCTTCATGAGCAGTTCTTC	CASSVGTFLHEQFF
TRBJ2-2	many	TRBV24-1	NA	TGTGCCACCCAACCATCCGGGGGAAGCTCTAACACCGGGGAGCTGTTTTTT	CATQPSGGSSNTGELFF
TRBJ1-6	many	TRBV3-1	NA	TGTGCCAGCAGCCAAATCGCAGTTGATAATTCACCCCTCCACTTT	CASSQIAVDNSPLHF
TRBJ1-2	few	TRBV5-1	TRBD1	TGCGCCAGCAGCTATGGACAGGCAAATGGCTACACCTTC	CASSYGQANGYTF
TRBJ2-5	many	TRBV20-1	NA	TGCAGTGCTAGAGGGACGGGGGAGACCCAGTACTTC	CSARGTGETQYF
TRBJ2-5	NA	TRBV7-8	TRBD1	TGTGCCAGCAGCTCCGGGACAGGCGACGAGACCCAGTACTTC	CASSSGTGDETQYF
TRBJ2-7	medium-sized	TRBV29-1	TRBD1	TGCAGCGTTGAGACAGGGGGCTACGAGCAGTACTTC	CSVETGGYEQYF
TRBJ2-7	many	TRBV3-1	NA	TGTGCCAGCAGCCCAGTTGGGGGAAGGGGCTACGAGCAGTACTTC	CASSPVGGRGYEQYF
TRBJ2-2	NA	TRBV5-4	NA	TGTGCCAGCAGATCCACAACCGGGGAGCTGTTTTTT	CASRSTTGELFF
TRBJ1-1	few	TRBV24-1	TRBD1	TGTGCCACCAGTGACCCGGGACAGGGGGCTGAAGCTTTCTTT	CATSDPGQGAEAFF
TRBJ1-2	many	TRBV19	NA	TGTGCCAGTAGTCCGAGATTAAACTATGGCTACACCTTC	CASSPRLNYGYTF
TRBJ2-7	NA	TRBV27	NA	TGTGCCAGCAGTTCCCTTATGAGCGCAAACTACGAGCAGTACTTC	CASSSLMSANYEQYF
TRBJ1-5	NA	TRBV11-1	NA	TGTGCCAGCAGCACTACAGGTTTGCCAAGCAATCAGCCCCAGCATTTT	CASSTTGLPSNQPQHF
TRBJ1-6	NA	TRBV9	NA	TGTGCCAGCAGCGTATCAAGTTCACCCCTCCACTTT	CASSVSSSPLHF
TRBJ2-1	many	TRBV7-3	TRBD2	TGTGCCAGCAGGTTAGCGGGGGCCCACAATGAGCAGTTCTTC	CASRLAGAHNEQFF